The T cell receptor (beta chain) under discussion was sequenced for a study of blood T cells in healthy people across ages. A second about 6 to 11 cycle PCR used barcoded and J-beta primers. Each cDNA molecule was tagged by a template-switch adaptor with 12 random nucleotides. TCRdb re-analysed the 5' RACE reads in MiXCR, keeping a single row per CDR3 protein. The sample includes hundreds of thousands of distinct CDR3 sequences, 60% to 80% of them seen just once. The germline V and J ends were trimmed by 3 bases and 4 bases, with 15 bases remaining between them. CDR1 SQVTM and CDR2 ANQGSEA come from the germline V gene. CDR3 length: 14 amino acids.

Sequencing was done on a sample of blood. The clonotype was recovered from a man aged 25-40 years in good health. This sequence joins TRBV29-1 and TRBJ1-2; D not resolved. CDR3 residues: CSVDNHGESYGYTF. The CDR3 region has the DNA TGCAGCGTTGATAACCACGGGGAAAGCTATGGCTACACCTTC.